A selection of T cell receptor beta chains follows, all from one sample in a study of T cells in localized non-small cell lung cancer. Clones were sequenced by immunoSEQ multiplex PCR, and TCRdb holds only the in-frame ones, with some missing. Counted here are around 31,000 clones, 85% to 90% occurring once; the ten biggest clones make up 2.5% to 3%. This specimen was peripheral blood, taken before any cancer treatment. Source of these receptors: a female donor older than 55 with stage I lung adenocarcinoma. Each CDR3 is given with its conserved first and last residue. The D gene is left open where the match is weak. A clone size is listed for some rows: how often the clone was seen (once, few, many), or a class if it is expanded.

V	size	J	D	length	DNA	CDR3
TRBV5-1	NA	TRBJ2-7	NA	13	TGCGCCAGCAAAATCACAGGGGAGGGCGAGCAGTACTTC	CASKITGEGEQYF
TRBV20-1	NA	TRBJ1-2	NA	11	TGCAGTGCTCCATGGAGACGTGGCTACACCTTC	CSAPWRRGYTF
TRBV6-6	NA	TRBJ1-4	TRBD1	15	TGTGCCAGCAGTTACGGGGACAGCTCTAATGAAAAACTGTTTTTT	CASSYGDSSNEKLFF
TRBV7-2	NA	TRBJ1-2	TRBD1	16	TGTGCCAGCAGCTATACCGGGACAGGGTGGAACTATGGCTACACCTTC	CASSYTGTGWNYGYTF
TRBV19	NA	TRBJ2-6	NA	15	TGTGCCAGTACGCGGTCCGTCTCTGGGGCCAACGTCCTGACTTTC	CASTRSVSGANVLTF
TRBV13	NA	TRBJ1-2	TRBD1	13	TGTGCCAGCAGCCCAACAGGGGTTAATGGCTACACCTTC	CASSPTGVNGYTF
TRBV7-2	NA	TRBJ1-2	NA	15	TGTGCCAGCAGCTCACCGACAGGCCTGCCTAGTGGCTACACCTTC	CASSSPTGLPSGYTF
TRBV7-2	NA	TRBJ1-1	NA	15	TGTGCCAGCAGCTTAGCGCGATCTCAGAACACTGAAGCTTTCTTT	CASSLARSQNTEAFF
TRBV19	once	TRBJ1-2	TRBD1	12	TGTGCCAGTAGTATCCACAGGGGAGGCTACACCTTC	CASSIHRGGYTF
TRBV27	NA	TRBJ2-7	TRBD1	13	TGTGCCAGCACTCGACAGGGCTCCTACGAGCAGTACTTC	CASTRQGSYEQYF
TRBV9	NA	TRBJ2-1	TRBD2	14	TGTGCCAGCAGCGTAGGGACTAGCGGAAATGAGCAGTTCTTC	CASSVGTSGNEQFF
TRBV4-3	NA	TRBJ2-5	NA	15	TGCGCCAGCAGCCAAGATTGGGGAGATAAAGAGACCCAGTACTTC	CASSQDWGDKETQYF
TRBV4-1	NA	TRBJ1-4	NA	15	TGCGCCAGCAGCTTCCTGGGGTCAACTAATGAAAAACTGTTTTTT	CASSFLGSTNEKLFF
TRBV7-2	NA	TRBJ1-5	NA	13	TGTGCCAGCAGCTTAGGGGGTGATCAGCCCCAGCATTTT	CASSLGGDQPQHF
TRBV11-2	once	TRBJ2-5	NA	14	TGTGCCAGCAGCTTAGAACAGTACCAAGAGACCCAGTACTTC	CASSLEQYQETQYF
TRBV5-1	NA	TRBJ2-7	TRBD1	15	TGCGCCAGCAGCTCCCAGGGGGCTCCCCCCTACGAGCAGTACTTC	CASSSQGAPPYEQYF
TRBV7-2	few	TRBJ2-1	NA	11	TGTGCCAGCAGCCCAGCGTACGAGCAGTTCTTC	CASSPAYEQFF
TRBV10-3	NA	TRBJ2-7	NA	14	TGTGCCATCAGTGACGGGACTGGCTCCTACGAGCAGTACTTC	CAISDGTGSYEQYF
TRBV6-5	NA	TRBJ1-2	NA	14	TGTGCCAGCAGCCCCGCGGAGGGGCGGTTGGGCTACACCTTC	CASSPAEGRLGYTF
TRBV7-2	NA	TRBJ2-1	NA	15	TGTGCCAGCAGCCCACAGGTTAGCTCCTACAATGAGCAGTTCTTC	CASSPQVSSYNEQFF
TRBV28	NA	TRBJ1-5	TRBD1	15	TGTGCCAGCATCAACTCCGGGACAGGGAGGCAGCCCCAGCATTTT	CASINSGTGRQPQHF
TRBV6-5	few	TRBJ1-2	NA	13	TGTGCCAGCAGTTACAGGGATAGCTATGGCTACACCTTC	CASSYRDSYGYTF
TRBV5-6	NA	TRBJ2-3	TRBD2	16	TGTGCCAGCAGCTTTCCTAGCGGGCTATACACAGATACGCAGTATTTT	CASSFPSGLYTDTQYF
TRBV2	NA	TRBJ2-1	NA	15	TGTGCCAGCAGTGAAGCGGAGATCGCCTACAATGAGCAGTTCTTC	CASSEAEIAYNEQFF
TRBV19	once	TRBJ2-1	NA	14	TGTGCCAGTAGACTGCGGGCCTCGGGCAATGAGCAGTTCTTC	CASRLRASGNEQFF
TRBV18	NA	TRBJ2-7	TRBD1	14	TGTGCCAGCTCACGACAGGGGTGGGCTTACGAGCAGTACTTC	CASSRQGWAYEQYF
TRBV11-3	NA	TRBJ2-1	TRBD2	18	TGTGCCAGCAGCGCCGGGGGGCGGGAGGCCTCTTCTTACAATGAGCAGTTCTTC	CASSAGGREASSYNEQFF
TRBV7-2	NA	TRBJ1-1	NA	14	TGTGCCAGCAGCTTGTCGCAGGGGTGGACTGAAGCTTTCTTT	CASSLSQGWTEAFF
TRBV2	NA	TRBJ2-1	TRBD1	12	TGTGCCAGCAGTAGACAGGGGACTGAGCAGTTCTTC	CASSRQGTEQFF
TRBV6-5	NA	TRBJ2-3	NA	14	TGTGCCAGCAGCCTCGAACGCAACACAGATACGCAGTATTTT	CASSLERNTDTQYF
TRBV27	NA	TRBJ1-2	TRBD1	17	TGTGCCAGCAGTTTCGTAGGGACAGGGCCCCCTCTCTATGGCTACACCTTC	CASSFVGTGPPLYGYTF
TRBV28	NA	TRBJ1-2	NA	15	TGTGCCAGCAGTTTGGCGGGGATGGGGGAGGGTGGCTACACCTTC	CASSLAGMGEGGYTF
TRBV5-4	NA	TRBJ2-1	TRBD2	16	TGTGCCAGCAGTCGACTAGCGGGGACCTCCTACAATGAGCAGTTCTTC	CASSRLAGTSYNEQFF
TRBV28	NA	TRBJ1-5	NA	14	TGTGCCAGCAGAGGCGGACAGCCCAATCAGCCCCAGCATTTT	CASRGGQPNQPQHF
TRBV6-1	NA	TRBJ2-7	TRBD1	13	TGTGCCAGCAAGGGGACAGGCACCTACGAGCAGTACTTC	CASKGTGTYEQYF
TRBV11-3	NA	TRBJ2-1	NA	13	TGTGCCAGCAGCTTAGAGAGTAACAATGAGCAGTTCTTC	CASSLESNNEQFF
TRBV7-6	NA	TRBJ2-1	NA	11	TGTGCCAGCAGCTATTACAATGAGCAGTTCTTC	CASSYYNEQFF
TRBV7-8	NA	TRBJ1-4	NA	16	TGTGCCAGCAGTACCTGGGAGGGAGCAACTAATGAAAAACTGTTTTTT	CASSTWEGATNEKLFF
TRBV11-2	NA	TRBJ1-3	NA	13	TGTGCCAGCAGTCGCGGCTCGGGAAACACCATATATTTT	CASSRGSGNTIYF
TRBV7-3	NA	TRBJ1-5	NA	14	TGTGCCAGCACCCCTGCGGGGGCTAATCAGCCCCAGCATTTT	CASTPAGANQPQHF
TRBV5-1	NA	TRBJ2-3	NA	14	TGCGCCAGCAGCTTGGCTACTCCGACAGATACGCAGTATTTT	CASSLATPTDTQYF
TRBV12-5	NA	TRBJ2-3	NA	14	TGTGCTAGTTTTGCCTCGGGTAAAAGTGGGCCGCAGTATTTT	CASFASGKSGPQYF
TRBV27	NA	TRBJ2-7	NA	14	TGTGCCAGCAGTTTCCGCCCAAGCGGCTACGAGCAGTACTTC	CASSFRPSGYEQYF
TRBV1	NA	TRBJ2-1	NA	21	TGCACCAGCAGCCCCGGCCTATCTAGCAAGGGCCCCCTGAGGGCTTACAATGAGCAGTTCTTC	CTSSPGLSSKGPLRAYNEQFF
TRBV5-6	NA	TRBJ1-4	NA	14	TGTGCCAGCTTCACTCAGAGGGAGGCTGAAAAACTGTTTTTT	CASFTQREAEKLFF
TRBV30	NA	TRBJ1-5	NA	15	TGTGCCTGGAGTCCCAGGGAAACCTTGAGTCAGCCCCAGCATTTT	CAWSPRETLSQPQHF
TRBV5-1	NA	TRBJ1-1	NA	11	TGCGCCAGCAAAGATGGCACTGAAGCTTTCTTT	CASKDGTEAFF
TRBV9	NA	TRBJ2-2	NA	16	TGTGCCAGCAGCGGTACCTACTCCAGGGACACCGGGGAGCTGTTTTTT	CASSGTYSRDTGELFF
TRBV4-1	once	TRBJ2-7	NA	15	TGCGCCAGCAGCCGAGAACACTTCAGCTCCTACGAGCAGTACTTC	CASSREHFSSYEQYF
TRBV7-9	NA	TRBJ2-3	TRBD2	18	TGTGCCAGCAGCTTATCAGCGGGAGGGCAGGTTGAGACAGATACGCAGTATTTT	CASSLSAGGQVETDTQYF
TRBV18	NA	TRBJ1-1	NA	13	TGTGCCAGCTCACCCCGCGGGGGGACTGAAGCTTTCTTT	CASSPRGGTEAFF
TRBV6-4	once	TRBJ1-2	TRBD1	13	TGTGCCAGCAGGGCAACAGGGGTGAATGGCTACACCTTC	CASRATGVNGYTF
TRBV28	NA	TRBJ2-5	NA	13	TGTGCCAGCAGTTTACCGCACGTCGGGACCCAGTACTTC	CASSLPHVGTQYF
TRBV9	NA	TRBJ2-2	NA	15	TGTGCCAGCAGCGCCCCGGGAGGAGGGGGCGGGGAGCTGTTTTTT	CASSAPGGGGGELFF
TRBV11-3	once	TRBJ1-4	NA	15	TGTGCCAGCAGCCCCCGCGGGGAGGTAAATGAAAAACTGTTTTTT	CASSPRGEVNEKLFF
TRBV7-6	NA	TRBJ2-1	TRBD2	13	TGTGCCAGCAGCTTAGGGGGGGGCAATGAGCAGTTCTTC	CASSLGGGNEQFF
TRBV6-1	NA	TRBJ1-4	NA	14	TGTGCCAGCAGCCCTGCTTGGCTTAATGAAAAACTGTTTTTT	CASSPAWLNEKLFF
TRBV19	NA	TRBJ2-4	TRBD1	16	TGTGCCAGTAGCGCCCCGATGACAGGGGCCAAAAACATTCAGTACTTC	CASSAPMTGAKNIQYF
TRBV10-1	NA	TRBJ2-2	NA	15	TGCGCCAGCAGTGAGTCCCTCGCGAACACCGGGGAGCTGTTTTTT	CASSESLANTGELFF
TRBV27	NA	TRBJ1-2	TRBD1	15	TGTGCCAGCAGTGCCCGCGACAGGGGTCCTAATGGCTACACCTTC	CASSARDRGPNGYTF